Shown below are 31 T cell receptor beta chains from a single sample sequenced in a study of cytomegalovirus exposure and HLA in healthy donors. PCR involved 60 Vbeta and 13 Jbeta primers. The data were produced by immunoSEQ multiplex PCR, yet TCRdb's version contains in-frame clones alone and is incomplete. Of around 150,000 clones in the sample, approximately 77% were seen once. Material for sequencing was PBMCs. These receptors were taken from a woman in her thirties or forties in good health and CMV-seronegative.

The genes are TRBV5-6 and TRBJ2-7; TRBD1 agrees at 11 bases. Germline assignment: CDR1 SGHDT and CDR2 YYEEEE. This CDR3 spans 15 amino acids. Trimming took 1 base from V and 3 from J; bases not matched to a gene: 3. DNA for the CDR3: TGTGCCAGCAGCTTGTGGACAGGGGGCCTCTACGAGCAGTACTTC. Translating gives CASSLWTGGLYEQYF.

The CDR3 is CASRQVNQPQHF. The CDR3 DNA reads TGTGCCAGCCGACAGGTGAATCAGCCCCAGCATTTT. V and J are TRBV28 and TRBJ1-5; D is perhaps TRBD1 (6 bases). V was trimmed by 8 bases and J by 4 bases, leaving 9 bases between them. CDR1 and CDR2 from the germline V gene are MDHEN and SYDVKM. This CDR3 has 12 amino acids.

This chain links TRBV4-1 with TRBJ2-5; 11 nucleotides align to TRBD2. The CDR3 consists of 17 residues. Trimming took 0 bases from V and 4 from J; bases not matched to a gene: 7. CDR1 and CDR2 from the germline V gene are MGHRA and YSYEKL. The CDR3 spells CASSQDGLAGGRETQYF. Here the CDR3 DNA reads TGCGCCAGCAGCCAAGATGGCTTAGCGGGGGGGCGAGAGACCCAGTACTTC.

The table lists this clone with a count of one. V gene TRBV9 combines with J gene TRBJ1-1; 8 bases line up with TRBD1. The CDR3 consists of 14 residues. Germline assignment: CDR1 SGDLS and CDR2 YYNGEE. Germline trimming cut 6 bases from V and 3 bases from J; bases unmatched to any gene: 7. The CDR3 coding sequence is TGTGCCAGCAACCCGACAGGGGTGGACACTGAAGCTTTCTTT. It translates to CASNPTGVDTEAFF.

The gene calls are TRBV15 and TRBJ2-7; maybe TRBD2 (7 bases). V lost 3 bases, J lost 6 bases, and 12 bases lay in between. This CDR3 region has 13 residues. Germline CDR1 LNHNV, CDR2 YYDKDF (reference sequence). The CDR3 is CATSSGGGVEQYF. In DNA, the CDR3 is TGTGCCACCAGCAGCGGAGGGGGGGTCGAGCAGTACTTC.

This sequence joins TRBV19 and TRBJ1-2; the D gene is possibly TRBD1 (5 bases). There are 14 residues in the CDR3. Trimming stripped 3 bases from V and 2 bases from J, with 10 bases between. Germline CDR1 LNHDA, CDR2 SQIVND (reference sequence). The CDR3 DNA reads TGTGCCAGTAGTATTGGTCGGGGGAACTATGGCTACACCTTC. Its translation is CASSIGRGNYGYTF.

The CDR3 sequence is CASSLAPGTGRDEQFF. Here the CDR3 DNA reads TGTGCCAGCAGCTTAGCTCCCGGGACAGGGCGGGATGAGCAGTTCTTC. V and J are TRBV7-2 and TRBJ2-1; 9 bases map to TRBD1. Germline values: CDR1 SGHTA, CDR2 FQGNSA. The CDR3 runs to 16 residues. V shed 0 bases, J shed 8 bases, and the junction held 8 bases outside the gene matches. The whole variable domain, filled in from reference TRBV7-2 and TRBJ2-1, reads GAGVSQSPSNKVTEKGKDVELRCDPISGHTALYWYRQSLGQGLEFLIYFQGNSAPDKSGLPSDRFSAERTGGSVSTLTIQRTQQEDSAVYLCASSLAPGTGRDEQFFGPGTRLTVL.

The gene calls are TRBV18 and TRBJ1-2; D call uncertain. The CDR3 contains 12 residues. Germline V lookup: CDR1 KGHSH, CDR2 LQKENI. V gave up 3 bases and J gave up 8 bases, with 10 bases separating them. The CDR3, as DNA: TGTGCCAGCTCACCCGTCTATGAGGGCTACACCTTC. Translated, it gives CASSPVYEGYTF. Using reference TRBV18 and TRBJ1-2 for the parts outside the CDR3, the full variable domain is NAGVMQNPRHLVRRRGQEARLRCSPMKGHSHVYWYRQLPEEGLKFMVYLQKENIIDESGMPKERFSAEFPKEGPSILRIQQVVRGDSAAYFCASSPVYEGYTFGSGTRLTVV.

The chain carries TRBV7-3 and TRBJ2-5, with TRBD2 identical over 9 bases. V lost 3 bases, J lost 5 bases, and 10 bases stayed unmatched. The germline CDR1 and CDR2 sequences are SGHTA and FQGTGA. The CDR3 consists of 16 residues. The CDR3 loop reads CASSFSAGGVSETQYF. The CDR3 nucleotides are TGTGCCAGCAGCTTTTCAGCGGGGGGTGTCTCGGAGACCCAGTACTTC.

The chain recombines TRBV6-1 with TRBJ1-5; 10 bases line up with TRBD1. From germline, CDR1 is MNHNS and CDR2 SASEGT. The CDR3 contains 15 residues. V shed 2 bases and J 4 bases; nucleotides not matched to a gene: 2. CDR3 region: CASSEWTGGNQPQHF. The CDR3 nucleotides read TGTGCCAGCAGTGAATGGACAGGGGGTAATCAGCCCCAGCATTTT.

The J gene is TRBJ1-4, the V gene TRBV30, with D perhaps matching TRBD1 (5 bases). The germline gives CDR1 GTSNPN, CDR2 SVGIG (reference sequence). CDR3 size: 15 residues. V shed 5 bases and J shed 0 bases, with 13 bases lying between them. The DNA of the CDR3 is TGTGCCTGGGCTTACACCAGGGCAACTAATGAAAAACTGTTTTTT. This translates into CAWAYTRATNEKLFF.

In this sample, this clone turned up a few times. V is TRBV5-4 and J is TRBJ2-2, with 8 bases fitting TRBD1. CDR1 is SGHNT, CDR2 YYREEE, per germline (reference sequence). The CDR3 is 14 amino acids. V lost 5 bases, J lost 6 bases, and 6 bases stayed unmatched. For the CDR3, the DNA is TGTGCCAGCAGTTCCTCACAGGGGGCCGGGGAGCTGTTTTTT. Translated, it gives CASSSSQGAGELFF.

The V gene is TRBV7-6, the J gene TRBJ2-7; 10 bases are shared with TRBD1. CDR1 is SGHVS, CDR2 FNYEAQ, per germline. The CDR3 loop spans 15 amino acids. V shed 5 bases, J shed 3 bases, and the junction held 7 bases outside the gene matches. CDR3 protein: CASSPRTGGIYEQYF. CDR3 nucleotide sequence: TGTGCCAGCAGCCCTCGGACAGGGGGGATCTACGAGCAGTACTTC.

The CDR3 coding sequence is TGTGCCAGTAGTATATCCGCGAGGTCTGGGGCCAACGTCCTGACTTTC. The encoded protein is CASSISARSGANVLTF. The V call is TRBV19, the J call TRBJ2-6; no definite D call. The V and J ends lost 2 bases and 1 base respectively, with 9 bases between them. Germline V gene lookup returns CDR1 LNHDA and CDR2 SQIVND (reference sequence). The CDR3 contains 16 residues.

This chain links TRBV2 with TRBJ2-1; 10 positions agree with TRBD2. The J segment lost 9 bases and the V segment lost 8 bases, leaving 4 bases of the junction unmatched. Germline V gene data show CDR1 as SNHLY and CDR2 as FYNNEI. This CDR3 contains 12 residues. CDR3 sequence (DNA): TGTGCCAGCCGTAGCGGGGGGAGTGAGCAGTTCTTC. This encodes CASRSGGSEQFF.

The chain combines TRBV18 with TRBJ2-7; TRBD1 agrees at 9 bases. The CDR3 covers 16 residues. J lost 3 bases, V lost 5 bases, and 11 bases had no gene match. Germline V lookup: CDR1 KGHSH, CDR2 LQKENI. The CDR3 DNA reads TGTGCCAGCTCAGCGCTCCCGGGACAGGGAGGCTACGAGCAGTACTTC. Residues: CASSALPGQGGYEQYF.

The rearrangement uses TRBV7-9 and TRBJ1-1; tentatively, D is TRBD1 (6 bases). The length of the CDR3 is 14 residues. In germline, CDR1 is SEHNR, CDR2 FQNEAQ (reference sequence). Trimming removed 5 bases from V and 3 bases from J, with 13 bases in between. CDR3 DNA: TGTGCCAGCAGCGCCCGAGCAGGGGACACTGAAGCTTTCTTT. This sequence encodes CASSARAGDTEAFF.

The chain carries TRBV7-7 and TRBJ2-6, with 9 bases aligning to TRBD1. Germline V gives CDR1 SSHAT, CDR2 FNYEAQ (reference sequence). The CDR3 has 15 amino acids. The CDR3 region has the DNA TGTGCTACGGGACAGGGTAACTCTGGGGCCAACGTCCTGACTTTC. Its protein is CATGQGNSGANVLTF.

This chain connects TRBV6-1 to TRBJ1-5, with 8 bases fitting TRBD1. In germline, CDR1 is MNHNS, CDR2 SASEGT. V dropped 7 bases and J dropped 6; count of bases not matched to a gene: 8. CDR3 length: 14 amino acids. CDR3 protein: CASIGQGIGQPQHF. CDR3 nucleotides: TGTGCCAGCATCGGACAGGGCATCGGTCAGCCCCAGCATTTT.

This clone showed up just a few times. The chain couples TRBV5-4 to TRBJ2-3, with D perhaps matching TRBD1 (6 bases). This CDR3 is 15 amino acids long. V gave up 3 bases and J gave up 4 bases, with 15 bases separating them. CDR1 and CDR2 from the germline V gene are SGHNT and YYREEE (reference sequence). The CDR3 reads CASSSDSRRSDTQYF. The CDR3 DNA is TGTGCCAGCAGCTCGGACAGCAGAAGGTCAGATACGCAGTATTTT.

The CDR3 reads CASSRPPPGLGEAFF. CDR3 coding DNA: TGTGCCAGTAGTAGACCCCCCCCAGGGCTTGGTGAAGCTTTCTTT. The chain uses TRBV19 and TRBJ1-1; D perhaps matches TRBD1 (5 bases). CDR3 length equals 15 residues. V was trimmed by 4 bases and J by 7 bases, leaving 19 bases between them. Germline assignment: CDR1 LNHDA and CDR2 SQIVND (reference sequence).

Here the CDR3 reads CASSYGTDYEQYF. In DNA form, the CDR3 reads TGTGCCAGCAGCTATGGGACAGACTACGAGCAGTACTTC. The chain joins TRBV6-5 to TRBJ2-5; 7 bases match TRBD1. The closer fit of TRBJ2-7 to the DNA end suggests the J call may be wrong. Germline CDR1 reads MNHEY; CDR2 reads SVGAGI. This CDR3 spans 13 amino acids.

V usage is TRBV10-1 and J usage is TRBJ2-2; D ambiguous. CDR1 and CDR2 (germline): WNHNN, SYGVQD (reference sequence). Between the trimmed V and J ends, which lost 4 bases and 3 bases, there was a span of 6 bases. The CDR3 is 13 amino acids. The CDR3 DNA sequence: TGCGCCAGCAGTGGGCAGTACACCGGGGAGCTGTTTTTT. Translated: CASSGQYTGELFF.

The V call is TRBV6-1, the J call TRBJ1-1, with a tentative D call TRBD1 (6 bases). V was shortened by 4 bases and J by 4 bases, with 10 bases between the two germline ends. CDR3 size: 13 residues. The V gene's germline CDR1 is MNHNS and CDR2 SASEGT. The CDR3 region has the DNA TGTGCCAGCAGTGTCTCAGGGGCCACTGAAGCTTTCTTT. It is translated as CASSVSGATEAFF.

This chain connects TRBV7-6 to TRBJ2-5; D is unresolved. CDR1 SGHVS and CDR2 FNYEAQ come from the germline V gene. The CDR3 loop spans 16 amino acids. V lost 0 bases to trimming and J lost 2 bases, with 13 bases between them. CDR3: CASSLAAANIQETQYF. The CDR3 bases are TGTGCCAGCAGCTTAGCGGCAGCGAACATTCAAGAGACCCAGTACTTC. Variable domain in full (rest from reference TRBV7-6 and TRBJ2-5): GAGVSQSPRYKVTKRGQDVALRCDPISGHVSLYWYRQALGQGPEFLTYFNYEAQQDKSGLPNDRFSAERPEGSISTLTIQRTEQRDSAMYRCASSLAAANIQETQYFGPGTRLLVL.

Only a few counts were recorded for this clone. The chain uses TRBV5-4 and TRBJ1-1; TRBD1 matches 9 bases. Trimming took 0 bases from V and 5 from J; bases not matched to a gene: 2. Germline V lookup: CDR1 SGHNT, CDR2 YYREEE (reference sequence). The CDR3 covers 14 residues. The CDR3: CASSLDRGRTEAFF. The CDR3 bases are TGTGCCAGCAGCTTGGACAGGGGGCGTACTGAAGCTTTCTTT.

The chain recombines TRBV4-1 with TRBJ2-2, with a tentative D call TRBD2 (6 bases). The germline gives CDR1 MGHRA, CDR2 YSYEKL. V shed 1 base and J shed 7 bases, with 16 bases lying between them. The CDR3 runs 16 residues. The chain's CDR3 is CASSQVGIAGYGELFF. The DNA of the CDR3 is TGCGCCAGCAGCCAAGTTGGGATTGCGGGGTACGGGGAGCTGTTTTTT.

This chain links TRBV4-2 with TRBJ1-4, with 11 positions matching TRBD1. Germline trimming cut 4 bases from V and 0 bases from J; bases unmatched to any gene: 4. The germline V gene encodes CDR1 LGHNA and CDR2 YNFKEQ. The CDR3 sequence is 17 residues long. CDR3 in amino acids: CASSPRTGGATNEKLFF. The CDR3 region has the DNA TGTGCCAGCAGCCCTCGGACAGGGGGCGCAACTAATGAAAAACTGTTTTTT.

A word on this clone: Distinct nucleotide sequences in the sample also encode this CDR3. The chain carries TRBV7-8 and TRBJ2-7, with D perhaps TRBD1 (5 bases). Germline V gene sequence: CDR1 SGHVS, CDR2 FQNEAQ. The CDR3 has 13 residues. The V end was cut by 4 bases, the J end by 3 bases, with 10 bases between. Here the CDR3 reads CASSSRTYYEQYF. The CDR3, as DNA: TGTGCCAGCAGCTCCAGGACATACTACGAGCAGTACTTC.

The J gene is TRBJ2-5, the V gene TRBV27; 9 nucleotides agree with TRBD2. CDR3 length: 19 amino acids. V lost 7 bases, J lost 2 bases, and 20 bases stayed unmatched. Germline V gene sequence: CDR1 MNHEY, CDR2 SMNVEV (reference sequence). The CDR3: CASKLGPTSGGLFQETQYF. The CDR3 DNA is TGTGCCAGCAAACTTGGCCCGACTAGCGGAGGTTTATTTCAAGAGACCCAGTACTTC.

This clone appeared a few times. This rearrangement joins TRBV7-2 to TRBJ1-5; 7 nucleotides match TRBD1. The ends lost 5 bases at V and 3 bases at J; junction bases unmatched: 4. The CDR3 has 14 residues. Germline CDR1 is SGHTA and CDR2 is FQGNSA. CDR3 DNA sequence: TGTGCCAGCAGCAAAGGGGGCGTCAATCAGCCCCAGCATTTT. It encodes CASSKGGVNQPQHF.